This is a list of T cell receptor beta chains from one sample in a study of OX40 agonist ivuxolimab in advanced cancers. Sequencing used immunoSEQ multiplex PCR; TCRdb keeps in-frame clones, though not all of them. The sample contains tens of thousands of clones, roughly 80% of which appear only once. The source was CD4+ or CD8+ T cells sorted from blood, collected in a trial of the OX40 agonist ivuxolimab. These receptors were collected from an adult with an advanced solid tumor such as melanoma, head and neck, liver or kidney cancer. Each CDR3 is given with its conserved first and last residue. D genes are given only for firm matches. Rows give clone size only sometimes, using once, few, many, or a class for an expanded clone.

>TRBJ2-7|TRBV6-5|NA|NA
TGTGCCAGCAGTCCCGACAGGCAACTCTACGAGCAGTACTTC
CASSPDRQLYEQYF
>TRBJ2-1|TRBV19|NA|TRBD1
TGTGCCAGTAGGCCCGGGACAGGGGGCGTTTATGAGCAGTTCTTC
CASRPGTGGVYEQFF
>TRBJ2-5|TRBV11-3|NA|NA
TGTGCCAGCAGCTTAGGGCTAGCTCAAGAGACCCAGTACTTC
CASSLGLAQETQYF
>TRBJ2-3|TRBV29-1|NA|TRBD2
TGCAGCGTTGGTAGCGGGAGTTTAACAGATACGCAGTATTTT
CSVGSGSLTDTQYF
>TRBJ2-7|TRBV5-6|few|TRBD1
TGTGCCAGCAGCAACTTACAGGGGACCTACGAGCAGTACTTC
CASSNLQGTYEQYF
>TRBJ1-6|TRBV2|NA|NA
TGTGCCAGCAGTACCGGACAGAGGCGGTCACCCCTCCACTTT
CASSTGQRRSPLHF
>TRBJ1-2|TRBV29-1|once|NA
TGCAGCGTTGAACAGGGCCTCTATGGCTACACCTTC
CSVEQGLYGYTF
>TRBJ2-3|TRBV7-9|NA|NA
TGTGCCAGCAGCTTAGTGACCGCAGATACGCAGTATTTT
CASSLVTADTQYF
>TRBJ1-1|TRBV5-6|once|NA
TGTGCCAGCAGCTTGGGGGGAGGTGGAAGCACTGAAGCTTTCTTT
CASSLGGGGSTEAFF
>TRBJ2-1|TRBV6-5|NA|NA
TGTGCCAGCAGTTACAGTGGGTGGGGGGCCCCTGAGCAGTTCTTC
CASSYSGWGAPEQFF
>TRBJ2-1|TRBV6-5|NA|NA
TGTGCCAGCAGTTCCCCTAGCTCCTACAATGAGCAGTTCTTC
CASSSPSSYNEQFF
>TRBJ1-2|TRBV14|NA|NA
TGTGCCAGCAGAGCCAGTCTACAGGCCTTCTACACCTTC
CASRASLQAFYTF
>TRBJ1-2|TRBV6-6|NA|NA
TGTGCCAGCCTCTCCTTATTACGGGGCGGCGACTATGGCTACACCTTC
CASLSLLRGGDYGYTF
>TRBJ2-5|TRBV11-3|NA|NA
TGTGCCAGCAGCTTAGCTTCCGGGAGTAGTGGGACCCAGTACTTC
CASSLASGSSGTQYF
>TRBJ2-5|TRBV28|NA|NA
TGTGCCAGCAGTTCCTGGGGGGCGGAACAAGAGACCCAGTACTTC
CASSSWGAEQETQYF
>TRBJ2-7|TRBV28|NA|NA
TGTGCCAGCAGTTCCCTTTGGGGTCCCTACGAGCAGTACTTC
CASSSLWGPYEQYF
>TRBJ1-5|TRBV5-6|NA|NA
TGTGCCAGCAGCTTGGAGCAGAATCAGCCCCAGCATTTT
CASSLEQNQPQHF
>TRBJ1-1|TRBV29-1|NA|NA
TGCAGCGTTGAGCGCGCTGAGAAAGCTTTCTTT
CSVERAEKAFF
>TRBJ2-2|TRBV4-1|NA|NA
TGCGCCAGCAGCCAAACTAGCTTAGGGGAATCAGGCACCGGGGAGCTGTTTTTT
CASSQTSLGESGTGELFF
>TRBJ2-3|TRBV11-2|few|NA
TGTGCCAGCAGCTCCGCGGGTTTCGGGACAGATACGCAGTATTTT
CASSSAGFGTDTQYF
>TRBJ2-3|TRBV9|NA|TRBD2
TGTGCCAGCAGCGTACTCGGCCTAGCGGGAATTTTCGATACGCAGTATTTT
CASSVLGLAGIFDTQYF
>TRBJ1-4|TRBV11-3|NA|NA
TGTGCCAGCAGCTCGGGACAAGGGTATGAAAAACTGTTTTTT
CASSSGQGYEKLFF
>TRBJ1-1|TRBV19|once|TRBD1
TGTGCCAGTAGATACGGGACAGGGGTGAGGTACACTGAAGCTTTCTTT
CASRYGTGVRYTEAFF
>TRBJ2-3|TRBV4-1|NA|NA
TGCGCCAGCAGCCGAGGACCTACAGATACGCAGTATTTT
CASSRGPTDTQYF
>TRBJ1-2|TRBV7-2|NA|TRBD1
TGTGCCAGCAGCTCCGGACAGGGGGCGATTATGGGCTACACCTTC
CASSSGQGAIMGYTF
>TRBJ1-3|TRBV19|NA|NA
TGTGCCAGTAGCCCCCCAGGGAGAGGAGGAAACACCATATATTTT
CASSPPGRGGNTIYF
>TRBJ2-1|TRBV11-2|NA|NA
TGTGCCACCAAGACAGGAGACAATGAGCAGTTCTTC
CATKTGDNEQFF
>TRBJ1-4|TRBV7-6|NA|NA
TGTGCCAGCAGCTTAGGGCCGGGACCGGGAAATGAAAAACTGTTTTTT
CASSLGPGPGNEKLFF
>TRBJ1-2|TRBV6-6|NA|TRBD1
TGTGCCAGCAGGCGCACAGGGGGCGAGACCTTC
CASRRTGGETF
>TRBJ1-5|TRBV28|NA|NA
TGTGCCAGCAGTTTGGGAAGGGGAACCTTCAATCAGCCCCAGCATTTT
CASSLGRGTFNQPQHF
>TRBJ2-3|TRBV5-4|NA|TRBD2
TGTGCCAGCAGCCAAGCCAGGTGGGAGGGTTCAGATACGCAGTATTTT
CASSQARWEGSDTQYF
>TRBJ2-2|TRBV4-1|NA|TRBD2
TGCGCCAGCAGCCAAGCGCTAGCGGGAACCGGGGAGCTGTTTTTT
CASSQALAGTGELFF
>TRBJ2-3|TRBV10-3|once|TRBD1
TGTGCCATCAGGGACAGGGGGGGCACAGATACGCAGTATTTT
CAIRDRGGTDTQYF
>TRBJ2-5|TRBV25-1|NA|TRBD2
TGTGCCAGCAGTGAAGGGGGAGGGTCAAGGGAGACCCAGTACTTC
CASSEGGGSRETQYF
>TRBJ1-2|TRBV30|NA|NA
TGTGCCTGGAGTCTTCAAACACCACCAGTAAACTATGGCTACACCTTC
CAWSLQTPPVNYGYTF
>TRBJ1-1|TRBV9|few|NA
TGTGCCAGCAGCGTTCAGGAGGGTGGGACTGAAGCTTTCTTT
CASSVQEGGTEAFF
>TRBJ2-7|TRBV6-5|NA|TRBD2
TGTGCCAGCAGTTCCCTGGGCGGGAGCTACGAGCAGTACTTC
CASSSLGGSYEQYF
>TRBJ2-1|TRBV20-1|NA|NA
TGCAGTGCTAGTTCTAGCTATGAGCAGTTCTTC
CSASSSYEQFF
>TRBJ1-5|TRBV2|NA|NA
TGTGCCAGCGCCACAGGGTCTCAGCCCCAGCATTTT
CASATGSQPQHF
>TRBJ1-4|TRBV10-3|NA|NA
TGTGCCATCAGCGATGGGCCCGCAACTAATGAAAAACTGTTTTTT
CAISDGPATNEKLFF
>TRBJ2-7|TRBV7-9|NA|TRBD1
TGTGCCAGCAGCTTAGGGGTAGGGCAGGGGGCTGGGGAGCAGTACTTC
CASSLGVGQGAGEQYF
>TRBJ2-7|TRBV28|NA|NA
TGTGCCAGCAACATAGGGGGCGGGAGCTACGAGCAGTACTTC
CASNIGGGSYEQYF
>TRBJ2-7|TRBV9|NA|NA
TGTGCCAGCAGCGTCGGTAGCGGAACCTACGAGCAGTACTTC
CASSVGSGTYEQYF
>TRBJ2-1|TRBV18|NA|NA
TGTGCCAGCTCATCCCAGGGCCTCTACGGGGATGAGCAGTTCTTC
CASSSQGLYGDEQFF
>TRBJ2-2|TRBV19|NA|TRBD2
TGTGCCAGTAGGGCGGGAGTAGGGACCGGGGAGCTGTTTTTT
CASRAGVGTGELFF
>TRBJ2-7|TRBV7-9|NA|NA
TGTGCCAGCAGCCCTCCGCGGCTAGGCGTCGAGTACTTC
CASSPPRLGVEYF
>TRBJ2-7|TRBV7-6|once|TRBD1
TGTGCCAGCAGCTTAGTGGGGCAGGGGGAAACCGAGCAGTACTTC
CASSLVGQGETEQYF
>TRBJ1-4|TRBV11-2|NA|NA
TGTGCCAGCAGCTCTCAGCAGGGAAGTAATGAAAAACTGTTTTTT
CASSSQQGSNEKLFF
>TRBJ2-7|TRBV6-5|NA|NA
TGTGCCAGCAGTTCCCCCCCGGCCCTCTCCTACGAGCAGTACTTC
CASSSPPALSYEQYF
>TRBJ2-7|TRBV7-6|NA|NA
TGTGCCAGCAGCTTAGGACAGGGAGGCGAGCAGTACTTC
CASSLGQGGEQYF
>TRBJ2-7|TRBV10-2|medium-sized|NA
TGCGCCAGCACCCGAGAGGGGGGAGGAGTGCAGTACTTC
CASTREGGGVQYF
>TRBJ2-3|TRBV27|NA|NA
TGTGCCAGCAGTTTAGCACAGGTCACAGATACGCAGTATTTT
CASSLAQVTDTQYF
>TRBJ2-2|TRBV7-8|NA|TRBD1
TGTGCCAGCAGCTTCGACAGGGTGACCGGGGAGCTGTTTTTT
CASSFDRVTGELFF
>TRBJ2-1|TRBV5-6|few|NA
TGTGCCAGCAGCTTGACTAGCAATGAGCAGTTCTTC
CASSLTSNEQFF